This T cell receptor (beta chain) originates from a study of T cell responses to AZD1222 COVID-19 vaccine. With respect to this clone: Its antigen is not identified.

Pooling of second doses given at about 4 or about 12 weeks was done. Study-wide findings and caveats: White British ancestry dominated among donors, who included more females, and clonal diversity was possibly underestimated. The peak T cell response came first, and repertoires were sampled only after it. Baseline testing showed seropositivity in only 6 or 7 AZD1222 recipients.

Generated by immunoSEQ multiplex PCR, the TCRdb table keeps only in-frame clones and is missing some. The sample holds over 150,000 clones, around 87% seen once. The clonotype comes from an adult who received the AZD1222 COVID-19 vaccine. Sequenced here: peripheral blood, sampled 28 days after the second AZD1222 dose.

CDR3 sequence: CASSSQVGSSGAYEQYF. The CDR3 DNA is TGTGCCAGCAGCTCCCAAGTGGGCTCTAGCGGGGCCTACGAGCAGTACTTC. The V call is TRBV11-2, the J call TRBJ2-7; 9 nucleotides line up with TRBD2. Germline CDR1 reads SGHAT; CDR2 reads FQNNGV. CDR3 length: 17 residues. Unmatched junction bases numbered 12, after V lost 4 bases and J lost 2 bases.